The sequence of this T cell receptor beta chain was determined in a study of T cell responses to AZD1222 COVID-19 vaccine (dated by TCRdb to 2020 to 2022). With regard to the full study: TCR sequencing was performed for roughly 250 trial participants, of whom about 200 were given two doses of AZD1222 and some 25 were given two doses of MenACWY control vaccine. Trial participants were enrolled into age subgroups of 18-55, 56-69 and 70-plus years, which contained around 140, 26 and 57 TCR-sequenced participants, respectively. The research as a whole found: Conclusions about previously exposed vaccinees were limited because only a handful of AZD1222 recipients were SARS-CoV-2 seropositive at baseline. Vaccine-associated CD4 TCRs spanned the whole spike protein, with dominant responses in regions 160-218 and 743-854. The 56-69-year group was small, and its depth increase did not reach significance, likely because of low power. After two AZD1222 doses, both the breadth and the depth of spike-specific TCRs were significantly higher than at day 0 and than in MenACWY recipients. Nearly half of unique spike-specific TCRs reportedly recognized epitopes outside regions mutated in the B.1.351 and B.1.1.7 variants. Most participants were white British and females outnumbered males, and the authors suggested that clonal diversity may have been underestimated. Because no samples from the day 14 peak response were available, repertoires could be characterized only after the peak T cell response.

As for this clone: This receptor's antigen is unknown. Per-nucleotide qualities are absent, and no much larger clonotype sits a single base away.

This specimen's time point label, per the study, means: baseline before first vaccination. This specimen's treatment or condition label, per the study, means: meningococcal conjugate vaccine given as trial control. Vaccinee samples came from UK trials COV001 and COV002, including a single-blind randomized controlled phase 2/3 trial of AZD1222 (ChAdOx1 nCoV-19) in healthy adults. For TCRbeta chain sequencing, PBMC samples from trial participants were taken at day 0 and at day 28 after the second dose. Taken from cysteine to phenylalanine, the CDR3 has 12 residues. The read is trimmed to its CDR3 DNA, 36 bases read in frame from base 1. The germline V gene supplies CDR1 LGHNA and CDR2 YSLEER. Trimming removed 2 bases from V and 8 bases from J, leaving 6 bases between the germline ends. The CDR3 regions of human TCRbeta chains were analyzed by immunosequencing. The study's processing was this. TCRs in the repertoires were matched against a reference library of SARS-CoV-2-specific TCRs that had been generated with the MIRA antigen-specificity platform. Breadth meant the fraction of unique TCRs that were SARS-CoV-2-associated, whereas depth meant the fraction of total T cells that were SARS-CoV-2-associated. Each spike-specific TCR was assigned to its reactive spike region and to a CD4 or CD8 class using the MIRA data. Log10-transformed breadth and depth values were compared by one-way ANOVA with Sidak's multiple comparisons tests. TCRdb's version of the immuneACCESS table is confined to in-frame rearrangements and falls short of the full clone set. An unresolved V gene accounts for under half of the shortfall where checked; the remainder is of unknown origin. V and J calls and clone size are given by that table; D and trimming were obtained from the DNA. This sample gives about 150,000 clones in total; about nine tenths of them show up just once. The ten largest make up more than 5.5% of the sample.

The sequencing used peripheral blood, collected on day 0 of MenACWY control vaccination. This clonotype originated in an adult in good health. The chain is assembled from TRBV4-3 and TRBJ2-2, with the D gene uncertain. DNA sequence: TGCGCCAGCAGCCAATCGAGGGGGGAGCTGTTTTTT. This yields the protein CASSQSRGELFF.